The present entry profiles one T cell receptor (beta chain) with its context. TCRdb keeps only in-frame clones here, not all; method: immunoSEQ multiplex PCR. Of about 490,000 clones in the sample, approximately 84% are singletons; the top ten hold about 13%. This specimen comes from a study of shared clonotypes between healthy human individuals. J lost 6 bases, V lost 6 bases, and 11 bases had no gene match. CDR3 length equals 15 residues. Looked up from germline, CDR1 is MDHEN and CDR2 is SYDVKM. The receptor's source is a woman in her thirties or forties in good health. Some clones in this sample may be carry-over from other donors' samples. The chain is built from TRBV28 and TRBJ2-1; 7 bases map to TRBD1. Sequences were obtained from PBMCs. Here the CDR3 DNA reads TGTGCCAGCAGGAGGAGCGACAGGGACCTCAATGAGCAGTTCTTC. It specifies CASRRSDRDLNEQFF.